This T cell receptor (beta chain) was captured in a study of T cell responses to AZD1222 COVID-19 vaccine. The method was immunoSEQ multiplex PCR; TCRdb's version includes in-frame clones alone and lacks a portion of them. The data show over 85,000 clones, about 95% seen once. This clone occurred once. A read error may account for a junction end that differs from germline. Germline CDR1 reads SQVTM; CDR2 reads ANQGSEA. CDR3 size: 11 residues. The chain joins TRBV29-1 to TRBJ1-1; 7 bases match TRBD1. This specimen consisted of peripheral blood, obtained 28 days after the second AZD1222 dose. The TCR was taken from an adult who received the AZD1222 COVID-19 vaccine. The CDR3, as DNA: TGCAGCGTTGAAGGGCTCGGGACAGTTGAATTT. This sequence encodes CSVEGLGTVEF.